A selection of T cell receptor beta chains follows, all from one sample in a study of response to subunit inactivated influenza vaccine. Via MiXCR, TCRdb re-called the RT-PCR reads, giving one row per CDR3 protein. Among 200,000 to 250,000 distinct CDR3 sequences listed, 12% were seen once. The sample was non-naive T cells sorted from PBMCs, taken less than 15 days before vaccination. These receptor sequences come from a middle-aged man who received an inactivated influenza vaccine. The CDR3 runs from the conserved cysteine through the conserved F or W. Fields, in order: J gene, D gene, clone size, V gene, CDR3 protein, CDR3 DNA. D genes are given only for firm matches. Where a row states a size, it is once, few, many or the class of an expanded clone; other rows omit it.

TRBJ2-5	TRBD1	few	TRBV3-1	CASSQNPTGEETQYF	TGTGCCAGCAGCCAAAATCCGACAGGGGAGGAGACCCAGTACTTC
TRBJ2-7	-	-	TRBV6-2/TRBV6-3	CASRSSLTPYEQYF	TGTGCCAGCAGATCTAGCCTCACCCCCTACGAGCAGTACTTC
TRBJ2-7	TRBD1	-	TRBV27	CASSAGQGFDYEQYF	TGTGCCAGCAGTGCGGGACAGGGGTTCGACTACGAGCAGTACTTC
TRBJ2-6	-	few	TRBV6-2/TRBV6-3	CASSWASSGANVLTF	TGTGCCAGCAGTTGGGCTAGCTCTGGGGCCAACGTCCTGACTTTC
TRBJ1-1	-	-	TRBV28	CASREAGYTEAFF	TGTGCCAGCAGGGAAGCAGGGTACACTGAAGCTTTCTTT
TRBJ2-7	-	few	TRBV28	CASSPTFHDRKRSYEQYF	TGTGCCAGCAGTCCGACCTTCCACGACAGAAAGCGATCCTACGAGCAGTACTTC
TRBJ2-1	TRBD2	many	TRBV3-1	CASSIGTSSYNEQFF	TGTGCCAGCAGCATCGGGACTAGCTCCTACAATGAGCAGTTCTTC
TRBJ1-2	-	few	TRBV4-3	CASSQDIVNYGYTF	TGCGCCAGCAGCCAAGACATCGTTAACTATGGCTACACCTTC
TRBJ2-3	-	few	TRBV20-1	CSARDGFPLSTDTQYF	TGCAGTGCTAGAGATGGCTTTCCCCTCAGCACAGATACGCAGTATTTT
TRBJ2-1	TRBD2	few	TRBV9	CASSVGLAGSSYNEQFF	TGTGCCAGCAGCGTAGGACTAGCGGGAAGCTCCTACAATGAGCAGTTCTTC
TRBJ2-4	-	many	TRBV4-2	CASSQEWNRAGDIQYF	TGTGCCAGCAGCCAAGAATGGAACAGGGCGGGAGACATTCAGTACTTC
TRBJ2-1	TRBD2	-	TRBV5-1	CASTNLAGGNNEQFF	TGCGCCAGCACCAATTTAGCGGGGGGAAACAATGAGCAGTTCTTC
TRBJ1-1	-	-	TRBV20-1	CSAGMLGSGFGTEAFF	TGCAGTGCTGGAATGCTCGGTTCCGGGTTTGGGACTGAAGCTTTCTTT
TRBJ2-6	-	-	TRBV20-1	CSALGGRQGLRGANVLTF	TGCAGTGCCTTGGGAGGTAGACAGGGACTAAGAGGGGCCAACGTCCTGACTTTC
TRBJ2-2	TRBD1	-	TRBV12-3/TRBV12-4	CASSSRPGGIGELFF	TGTGCCAGCAGTTCCCGACCAGGGGGCATCGGGGAGCTGTTTTTT
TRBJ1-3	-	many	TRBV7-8	CASSLVSQGNTIYF	TGTGCCAGCAGCTTAGTTTCCCAGGGGAACACCATATATTTT
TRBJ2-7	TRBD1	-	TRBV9	CASSVDSGQGYYEQYF	TGTGCCAGCAGCGTAGATTCCGGACAGGGTTACTACGAGCAGTACTTC
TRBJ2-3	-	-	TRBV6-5	CASSYSGSADTQYF	TGTGCCAGCAGTTACTCAGGGTCAGCAGATACGCAGTATTTT
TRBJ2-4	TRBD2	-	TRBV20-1	CSATTSGRAYIQYF	TGCAGTGCTACGACTAGCGGGAGGGCGTACATTCAGTACTTC
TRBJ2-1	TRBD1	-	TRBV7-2	CASSPLGTASYNEQFF	TGTGCCAGCAGCCCTCTCGGGACAGCATCCTACAATGAGCAGTTCTTC
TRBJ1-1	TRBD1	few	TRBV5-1	CASSYGTGYTEAFF	TGCGCCAGCAGCTACGGGACAGGGTACACTGAAGCTTTCTTT
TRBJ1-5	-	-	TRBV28	CASSFPQVNQPQHF	TGTGCCAGCAGTTTTCCCCAGGTTAATCAGCCCCAGCATTTT
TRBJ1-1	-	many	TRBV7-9	CASSLPGPNTEAFF	TGTGCCAGCAGCTTACCAGGGCCGAACACTGAAGCTTTCTTT
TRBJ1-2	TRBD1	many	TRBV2	CASSEASARTGRWGYTF	TGTGCCAGCAGTGAAGCGTCGGCCCGGACAGGGCGGTGGGGCTACACCTTC
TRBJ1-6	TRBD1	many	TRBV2	CASSGTGYNSPLHF	TGTGCCAGCTCCGGGACAGGGTATAATTCACCCCTCCACTTT
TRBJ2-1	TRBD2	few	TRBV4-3	CASSPQGGVGTSGFNEQFF	TGCGCCAGCAGCCCTCAGGGGGGAGTGGGGACTAGCGGGTTCAATGAGCAGTTCTTC
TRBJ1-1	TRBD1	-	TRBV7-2	CASSLKTGVVTEAFF	TGTGCCAGCAGCTTAAAGACAGGGGTTGTCACTGAAGCTTTCTTT
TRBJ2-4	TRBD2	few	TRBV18	CASSPPNSGGATAQNIQYF	TGTGCCAGCTCACCACCGAATAGCGGGGGGGCCACTGCCCAAAACATTCAGTACTTC
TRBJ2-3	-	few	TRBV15	CATSRNGPYEGTDTQYF	TGTGCCACCAGCAGAAATGGCCCCTACGAGGGCACAGATACGCAGTATTTT
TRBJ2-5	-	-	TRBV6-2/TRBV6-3	CASSYVGRETQYF	TGTGCCAGCAGTTACGTGGGCCGAGAGACCCAGTACTTC
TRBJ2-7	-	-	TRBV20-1	CSARGLGGWLDEQYF	TGCAGTGCTAGAGGGTTAGGCGGGTGGCTTGACGAGCAGTACTTC
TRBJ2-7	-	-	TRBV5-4	CASSLAGLPSYEQYF	TGTGCCAGCAGCTTGGCGGGGCTACCCTCCTACGAGCAGTACTTC
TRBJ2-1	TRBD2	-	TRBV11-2	CASSFGDYYNEQFF	TGTGCCAGCAGCTTTGGGGACTATTACAATGAGCAGTTCTTC
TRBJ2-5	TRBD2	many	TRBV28	CASSLSPSGSRKTQYF	TGTGCCAGCAGTTTATCCCCTAGCGGGAGCAGAAAGACCCAGTACTTC
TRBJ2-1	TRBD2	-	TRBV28	CASRTAGERSNEQFF	TGTGCCAGCAGAACAGCGGGGGAGCGTAGCAATGAGCAGTTCTTC
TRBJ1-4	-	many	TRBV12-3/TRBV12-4	CASSFGNREKLFF	TGTGCCAGCAGTTTTGGGAATAGGGAAAAACTGTTTTTT
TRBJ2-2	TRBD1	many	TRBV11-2	CASNAGGGTGELFF	TGTGCCAGTAACGCAGGGGGCGGCACCGGGGAGCTGTTTTTT
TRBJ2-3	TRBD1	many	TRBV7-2	CASSQTGVRDTQYF	TGTGCCAGCAGCCAGACAGGGGTTCGGGATACGCAGTATTTT
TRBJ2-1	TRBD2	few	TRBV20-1	CSAEGLHSSYNEQFF	TGCAGTGCTGAGGGACTACACAGCTCCTACAATGAGCAGTTCTTC
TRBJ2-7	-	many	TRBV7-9	CASSRWTNQGEQYF	TGTGCCAGCAGCAGGTGGACAAACCAGGGGGAGCAGTACTTC
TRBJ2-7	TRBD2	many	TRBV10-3	CAIRVAGVNEQYF	TGTGCCATCAGGGTAGCGGGAGTAAACGAGCAGTACTTC
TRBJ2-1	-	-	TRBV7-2	CASSFPGPWYEQFF	TGTGCCAGCAGCTTCCCCGGCCCCTGGTATGAGCAGTTCTTC
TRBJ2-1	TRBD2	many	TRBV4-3	CASSRGHGGRSYNEQFF	TGCGCCAGCAGCCGAGGACACGGCGGGAGATCCTACAATGAGCAGTTCTTC
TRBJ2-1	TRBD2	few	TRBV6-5	CASSYAGGNEQFF	TGTGCCAGCAGTTACGCGGGGGGCAATGAGCAGTTCTTC
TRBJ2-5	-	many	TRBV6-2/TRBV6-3	CASSYAGTLQETQYF	TGTGCCAGCAGTTACGCCGGGACACTCCAAGAGACCCAGTACTTC
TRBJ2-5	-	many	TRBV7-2	CATRLDLSTQYF	TGTGCCACCCGGCTGGACTTGAGCACCCAGTACTTC
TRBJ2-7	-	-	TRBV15	CATSRDDGGGYEQYF	TGTGCCACCAGCAGAGATGACGGAGGAGGCTACGAGCAGTACTTC
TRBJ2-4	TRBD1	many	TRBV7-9	CASSLLTGGSSIQYF	TGTGCCAGCAGCTTACTTACAGGGGGCTCCAGCATTCAGTACTTC
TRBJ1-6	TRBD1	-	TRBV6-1	CASSRTGTGNSPLHF	TGTGCCAGCAGTCGCACCGGGACAGGGAATTCACCCCTCCACTTT
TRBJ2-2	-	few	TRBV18	CASSPPQGPNTGELFF	TGTGCCAGCTCACCACCGCAGGGACCCAACACCGGGGAGCTGTTTTTT
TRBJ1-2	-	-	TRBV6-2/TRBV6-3	CASSLNRGYTF	TGTGCCAGCAGTTTGAATCGGGGCTACACCTTC